The clone carrying this T cell receptor (beta chain) was observed a single time. This sample stems from a study of blood T cell repertoires in COVID-19. Study context: PBMCs, B-cell-depleted T cells, or T cells were the source of the cDNA or gDNA that made up the material.

The CDR3 runs 17 residues. The data were produced by immunoSEQ multiplex PCR, yet TCRdb's version contains in-frame clones alone and is incomplete. The table lists a few hundred thousand clones, about 91% of them singletons. The study drew participants aged about 18 to 90 years from approximately 25 US areas. Cohort 3 donors were reported recovered after two negative PCRs, clearance, or symptom resolution. The sequence was obtained from a woman between 18 and 29 years old who had recovered from COVID-19. Input material: PBMCs or T cells enriched from blood (not recorded which). The J gene is TRBJ1-6, the V gene TRBV21-1; TRBD1, the table's D call, lacks a check against the DNA. TRBV21-1 is flagged as a pseudogene. The CDR3 loop is CASSRTTGTDYNSPLHF. In DNA, the CDR3 is TGTGCCAGCAGTCGAACGACGGGGACAGATTATAATTCACCCCTCCACTTT.